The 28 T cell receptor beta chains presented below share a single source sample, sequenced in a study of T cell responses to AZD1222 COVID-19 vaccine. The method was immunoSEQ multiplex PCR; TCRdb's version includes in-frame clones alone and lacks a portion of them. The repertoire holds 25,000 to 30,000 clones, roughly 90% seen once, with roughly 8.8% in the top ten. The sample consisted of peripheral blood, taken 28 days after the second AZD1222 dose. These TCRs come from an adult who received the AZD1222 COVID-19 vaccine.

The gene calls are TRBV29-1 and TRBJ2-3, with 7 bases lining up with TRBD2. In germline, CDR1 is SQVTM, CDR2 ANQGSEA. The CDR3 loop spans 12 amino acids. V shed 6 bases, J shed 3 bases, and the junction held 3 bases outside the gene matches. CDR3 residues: CSVAGVTDTQYF. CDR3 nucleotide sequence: TGCAGCGTCGCGGGAGTAACAGATACGCAGTATTTT.

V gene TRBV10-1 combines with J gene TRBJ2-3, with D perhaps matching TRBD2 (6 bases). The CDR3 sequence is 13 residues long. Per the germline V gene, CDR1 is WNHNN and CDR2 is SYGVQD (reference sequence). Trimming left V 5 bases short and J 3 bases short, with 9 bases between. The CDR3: CASSRERTDTQYF. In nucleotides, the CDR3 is TGCGCCAGCAGTCGGGAGAGGACAGATACGCAGTATTTT.

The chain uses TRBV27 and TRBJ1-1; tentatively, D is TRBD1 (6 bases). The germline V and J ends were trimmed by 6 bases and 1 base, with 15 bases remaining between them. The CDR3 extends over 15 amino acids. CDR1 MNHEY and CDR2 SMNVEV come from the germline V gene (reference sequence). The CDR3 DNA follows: TGTGCCAGCAGATCCCCCCGACAGGCGAACACTGAAGCTTTCTTT. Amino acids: CASRSPRQANTEAFF.

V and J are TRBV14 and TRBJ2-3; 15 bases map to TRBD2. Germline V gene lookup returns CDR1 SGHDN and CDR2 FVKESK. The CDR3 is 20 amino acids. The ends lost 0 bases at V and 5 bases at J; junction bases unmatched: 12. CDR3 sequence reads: CASSQDRRGLAGGPRDTQYF. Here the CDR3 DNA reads TGTGCCAGCAGCCAAGACAGGCGAGGACTAGCGGGAGGGCCGAGAGATACGCAGTATTTT.

The CDR3: CASSRGGQGGNNEQFF. CDR3 nucleotide sequence: TGTGCCAGCAGTAGGGGCGGACAGGGGGGAAACAATGAGCAGTTCTTC. The chain links TRBV28 to TRBJ2-1; TRBD1 agrees at 10 bases. Germline values: CDR1 MDHEN, CDR2 SYDVKM. Trimming removed 5 bases from V and 5 bases from J; junction bases left unmatched: 9. CDR3 length equals 16 residues.

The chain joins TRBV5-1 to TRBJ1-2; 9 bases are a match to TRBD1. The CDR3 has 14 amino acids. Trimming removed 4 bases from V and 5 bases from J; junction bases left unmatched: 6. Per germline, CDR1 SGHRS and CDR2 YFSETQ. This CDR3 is CASSPDRGPYGYTF. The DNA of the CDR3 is TGCGCCAGCAGCCCGGACAGGGGCCCGTATGGCTACACCTTC.

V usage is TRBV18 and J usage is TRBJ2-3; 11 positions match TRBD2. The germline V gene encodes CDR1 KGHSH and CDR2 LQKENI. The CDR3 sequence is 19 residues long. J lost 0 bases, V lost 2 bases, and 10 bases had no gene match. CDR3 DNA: TGTGCCAGCTCACCATTTGACGCTAGCGGGAGGACTAGCACAGATACGCAGTATTTT. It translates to CASSPFDASGRTSTDTQYF.

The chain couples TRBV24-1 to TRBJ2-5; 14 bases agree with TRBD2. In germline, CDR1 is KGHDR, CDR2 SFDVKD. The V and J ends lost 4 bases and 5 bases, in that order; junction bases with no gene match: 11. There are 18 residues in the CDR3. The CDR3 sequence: CATSDPDGTSGSWETQYF. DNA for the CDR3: TGTGCCACCAGTGACCCCGATGGGACTAGCGGGAGTTGGGAGACCCAGTACTTC.

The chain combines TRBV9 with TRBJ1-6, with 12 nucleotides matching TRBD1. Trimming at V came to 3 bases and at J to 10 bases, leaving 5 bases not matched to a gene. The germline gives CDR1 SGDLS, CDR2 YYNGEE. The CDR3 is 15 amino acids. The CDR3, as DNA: TGTGCCAGCAGCGCCCGGGACAGGGGGCAATCACCCCTCCACTTT. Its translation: CASSARDRGQSPLHF.

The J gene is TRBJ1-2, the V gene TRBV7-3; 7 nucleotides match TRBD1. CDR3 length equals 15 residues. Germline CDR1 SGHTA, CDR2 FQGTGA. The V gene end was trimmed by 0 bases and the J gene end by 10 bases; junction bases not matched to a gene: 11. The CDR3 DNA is TGTGCCAGCAGCTTAACGGGGGACAGTAACGGCCTCTACACCTTC. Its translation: CASSLTGDSNGLYTF.

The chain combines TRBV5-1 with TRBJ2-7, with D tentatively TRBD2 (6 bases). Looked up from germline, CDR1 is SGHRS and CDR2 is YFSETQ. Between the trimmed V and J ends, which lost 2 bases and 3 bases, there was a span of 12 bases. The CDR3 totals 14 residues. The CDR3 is CASSFAPGSYEQYF. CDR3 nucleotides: TGCGCCAGCAGCTTTGCGCCCGGGAGCTACGAGCAGTACTTC.

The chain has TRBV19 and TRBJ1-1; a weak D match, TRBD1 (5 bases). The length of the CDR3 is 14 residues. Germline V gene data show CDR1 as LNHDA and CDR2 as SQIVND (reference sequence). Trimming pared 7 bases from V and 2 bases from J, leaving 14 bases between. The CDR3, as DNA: TGTGCCAGTACCTTGGAGGGGCTAAACACTGAAGCTTTCTTT. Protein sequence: CASTLEGLNTEAFF.

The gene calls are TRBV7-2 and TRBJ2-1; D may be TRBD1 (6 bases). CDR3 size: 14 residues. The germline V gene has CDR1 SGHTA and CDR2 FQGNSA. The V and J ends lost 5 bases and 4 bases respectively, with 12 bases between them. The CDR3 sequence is CASSRTASYNEQFF. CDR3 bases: TGTGCCAGCAGCCGGACAGCGAGTTACAATGAGCAGTTCTTC.

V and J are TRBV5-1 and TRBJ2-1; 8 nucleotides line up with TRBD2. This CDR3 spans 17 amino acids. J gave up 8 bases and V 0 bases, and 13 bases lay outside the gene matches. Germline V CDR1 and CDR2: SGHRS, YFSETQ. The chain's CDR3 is CASSLAPSGRYDDEQFF. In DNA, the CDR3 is TGCGCCAGCAGCTTGGCTCCCAGCGGGAGATATGACGATGAGCAGTTCTTC.

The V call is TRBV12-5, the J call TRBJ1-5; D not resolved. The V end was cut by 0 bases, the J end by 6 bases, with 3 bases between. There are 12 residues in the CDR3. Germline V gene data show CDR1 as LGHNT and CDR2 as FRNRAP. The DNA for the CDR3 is TGTGCTAGTGGTTTGGTACTTCAGCCCCAGCATTTT. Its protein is CASGLVLQPQHF.

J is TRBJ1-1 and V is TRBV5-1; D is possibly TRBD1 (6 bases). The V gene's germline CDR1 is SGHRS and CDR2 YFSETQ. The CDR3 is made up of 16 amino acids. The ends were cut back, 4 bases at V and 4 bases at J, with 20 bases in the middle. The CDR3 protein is CASSPQGGAVGTEAFF. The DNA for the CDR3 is TGCGCCAGCAGCCCCCAAGGGGGGGCGGTTGGCACTGAAGCTTTCTTT.

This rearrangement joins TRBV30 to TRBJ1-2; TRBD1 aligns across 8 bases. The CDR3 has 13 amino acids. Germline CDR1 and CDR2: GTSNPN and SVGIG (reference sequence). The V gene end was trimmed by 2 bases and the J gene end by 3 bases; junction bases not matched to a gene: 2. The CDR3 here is CAWSPGGDYGYTF. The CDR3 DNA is TGTGCCTGGAGTCCAGGGGGCGACTATGGCTACACCTTC.

The CDR3 region is CASSLNPGFNTEAFF. Written as DNA, the CDR3 is TGTGCCAGCAGCTTAAATCCGGGATTTAACACTGAAGCTTTCTTT. The J gene is TRBJ1-1, the V gene TRBV7-3; no definite D call. The V end lost 1 base, the J end lost 2 bases, and 11 bases lay between the germline ends. Germline assignment: CDR1 SGHTA and CDR2 FQGTGA. The CDR3 sequence is 15 residues long.

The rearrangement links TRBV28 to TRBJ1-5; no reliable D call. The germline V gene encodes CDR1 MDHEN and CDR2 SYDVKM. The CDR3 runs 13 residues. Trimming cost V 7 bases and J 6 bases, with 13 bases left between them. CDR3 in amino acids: CASTWRSGQPQHF. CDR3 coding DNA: TGTGCCAGCACCTGGAGATCCGGTCAGCCCCAGCATTTT.

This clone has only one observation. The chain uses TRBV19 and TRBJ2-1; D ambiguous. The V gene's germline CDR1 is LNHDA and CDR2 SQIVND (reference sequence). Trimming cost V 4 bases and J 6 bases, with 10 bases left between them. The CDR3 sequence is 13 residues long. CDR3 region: CASSNRAINEQFF. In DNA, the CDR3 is TGTGCCAGTAGTAACCGGGCCATCAATGAGCAGTTCTTC.

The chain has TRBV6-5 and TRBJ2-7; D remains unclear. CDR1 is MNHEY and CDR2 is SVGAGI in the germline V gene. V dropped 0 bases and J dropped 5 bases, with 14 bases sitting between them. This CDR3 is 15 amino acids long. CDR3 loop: CASSYSFAPRNEQYF. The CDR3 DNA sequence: TGTGCCAGCAGTTACTCCTTCGCCCCTCGGAACGAGCAGTACTTC.

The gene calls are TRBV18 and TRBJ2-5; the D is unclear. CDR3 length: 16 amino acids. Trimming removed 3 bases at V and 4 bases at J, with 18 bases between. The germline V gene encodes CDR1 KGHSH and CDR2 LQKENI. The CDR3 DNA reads TGTGCCAGCTCACCGACCCTAGTCGAATTGTTAGAGACCCAGTACTTC. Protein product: CASSPTLVELLETQYF.

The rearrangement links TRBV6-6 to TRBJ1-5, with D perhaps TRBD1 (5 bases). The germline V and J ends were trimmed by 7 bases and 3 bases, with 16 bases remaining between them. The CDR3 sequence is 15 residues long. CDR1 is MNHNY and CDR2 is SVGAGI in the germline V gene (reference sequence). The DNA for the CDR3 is TGTGCCAGCACCCTGGGGCTTGGTGACAATCAGCCCCAGCATTTT. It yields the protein CASTLGLGDNQPQHF.

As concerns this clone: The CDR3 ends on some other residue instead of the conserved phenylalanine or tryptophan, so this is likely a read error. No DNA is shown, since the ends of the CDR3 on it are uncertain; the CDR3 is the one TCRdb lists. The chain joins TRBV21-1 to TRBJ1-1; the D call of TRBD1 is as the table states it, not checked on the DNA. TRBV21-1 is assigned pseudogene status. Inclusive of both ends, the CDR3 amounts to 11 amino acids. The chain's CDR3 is CASSKIRGTEL.

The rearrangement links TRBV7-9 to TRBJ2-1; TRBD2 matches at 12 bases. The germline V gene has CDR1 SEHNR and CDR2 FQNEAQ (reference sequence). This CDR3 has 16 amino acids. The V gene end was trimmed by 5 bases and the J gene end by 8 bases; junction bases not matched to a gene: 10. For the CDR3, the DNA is TGTGCCAGCAGCCGGAACCTGACTAGCGGGAGCCATGAGCAGTTCTTC. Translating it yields CASSRNLTSGSHEQFF.

The CDR3 nucleotides are TGTGCCAGCACGTATAAAGTCTCTCAGTGGAGAAAGGGCGGGGAGCTGTTTTTT. Translating it yields CASTYKVSQWRKGGELFF. The chain is built from TRBV2 and TRBJ2-2; D remains ambiguous. The CDR3 is 18 residues long. V lost 7 bases and J 7 bases, leaving 28 bases between the germline ends. CDR1 is SNHLY, CDR2 FYNNEI, per germline.

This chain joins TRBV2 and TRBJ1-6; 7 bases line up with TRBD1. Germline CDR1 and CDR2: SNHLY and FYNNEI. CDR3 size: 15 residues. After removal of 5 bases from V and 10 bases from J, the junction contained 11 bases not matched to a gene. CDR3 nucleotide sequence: TGTGCCAGCAGTCCACAGGGGATACCCCACTCACCCCTCCACTTT. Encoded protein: CASSPQGIPHSPLHF. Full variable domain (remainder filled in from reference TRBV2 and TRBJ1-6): EPEVTQTPSHQVTQMGQEVILRCVPISNHLYFYWYRQILGQKVEFLVSFYNNEISEKSEIFDDQFSVERPDGSNFTLKIRSTKLEDSAMYFCASSPQGIPHSPLHFGNGTRLTVT.

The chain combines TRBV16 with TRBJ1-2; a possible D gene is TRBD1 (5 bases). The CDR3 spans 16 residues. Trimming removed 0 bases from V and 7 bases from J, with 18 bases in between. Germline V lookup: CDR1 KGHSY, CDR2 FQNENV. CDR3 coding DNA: TGTGCCAGCAGCCAATCGATACCACAGGTAATGAGTGGCTACACCTTC. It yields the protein CASSQSIPQVMSGYTF.